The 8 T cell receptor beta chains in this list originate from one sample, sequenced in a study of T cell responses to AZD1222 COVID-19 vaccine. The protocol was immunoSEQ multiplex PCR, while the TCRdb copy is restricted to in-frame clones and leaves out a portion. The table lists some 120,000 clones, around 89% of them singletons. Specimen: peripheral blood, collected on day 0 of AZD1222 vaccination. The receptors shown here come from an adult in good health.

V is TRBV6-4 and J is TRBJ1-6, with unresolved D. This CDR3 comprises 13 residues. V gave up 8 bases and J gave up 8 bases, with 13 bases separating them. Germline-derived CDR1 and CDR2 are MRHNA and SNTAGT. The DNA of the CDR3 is TGTGCCAGCTCACGGGGTACGGATTCACCCCTCCACTTT. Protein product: CASSRGTDSPLHF.

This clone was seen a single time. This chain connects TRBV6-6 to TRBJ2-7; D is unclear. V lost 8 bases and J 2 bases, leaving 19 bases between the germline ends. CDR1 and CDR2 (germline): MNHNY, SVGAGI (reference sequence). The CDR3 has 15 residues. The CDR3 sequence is CASSVRGPGPYEQYF. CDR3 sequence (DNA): TGTGCCAGCTCGGTCCGCGGTCCCGGGCCCTACGAGCAGTACTTC.

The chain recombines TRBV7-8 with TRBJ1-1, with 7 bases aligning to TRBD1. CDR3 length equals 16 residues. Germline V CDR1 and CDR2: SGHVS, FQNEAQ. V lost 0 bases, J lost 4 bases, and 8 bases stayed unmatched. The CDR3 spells CASSLAHFDRATEAFF. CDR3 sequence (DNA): TGTGCCAGCAGCTTAGCCCACTTCGACAGGGCCACTGAAGCTTTCTTT.

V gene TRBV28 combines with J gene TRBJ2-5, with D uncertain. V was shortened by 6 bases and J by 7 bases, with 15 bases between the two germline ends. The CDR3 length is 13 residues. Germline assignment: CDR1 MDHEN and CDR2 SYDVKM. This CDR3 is CASSFPPSVTQYF. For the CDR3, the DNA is TGTGCCAGCAGCTTCCCCCCATCCGTGACCCAGTACTTC.

CDR3 in amino acids: CASSQWTGGRDEKLFF. The CDR3 DNA reads TGTGCCAGCAGCCAATGGACAGGGGGTAGGGATGAAAAACTGTTTTTT. The chain uses TRBV3-1 (or the pseudogene TRBV3-2) and TRBJ1-4, with 10 bases matching TRBD1. J was trimmed by 6 bases and V by 2 bases; bases with no gene match: 6. There are 16 residues in the CDR3. The germline V gene encodes CDR1 LGHDT and CDR2 YNNKEL (reference sequence).

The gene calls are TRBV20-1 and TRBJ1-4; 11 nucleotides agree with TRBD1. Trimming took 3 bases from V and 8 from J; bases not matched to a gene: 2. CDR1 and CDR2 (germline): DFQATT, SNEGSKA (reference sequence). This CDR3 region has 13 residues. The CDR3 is CSASGDRGEKLFF. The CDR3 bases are TGCAGTGCTAGTGGGGACAGGGGGGAAAAACTGTTTTTT.

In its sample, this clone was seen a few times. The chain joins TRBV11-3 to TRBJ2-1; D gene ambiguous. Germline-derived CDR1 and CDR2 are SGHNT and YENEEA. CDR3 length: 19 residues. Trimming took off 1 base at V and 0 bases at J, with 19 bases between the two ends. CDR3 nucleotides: TGTGCCAGCAGCTTAGGCCTTTCTCTTTACAGCAACTCCTACAATGAGCAGTTCTTC. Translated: CASSLGLSLYSNSYNEQFF.

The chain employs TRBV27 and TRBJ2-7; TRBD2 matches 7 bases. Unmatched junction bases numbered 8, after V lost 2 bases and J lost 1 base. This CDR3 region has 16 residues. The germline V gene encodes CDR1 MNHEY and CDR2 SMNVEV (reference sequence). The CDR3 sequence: CASSLAGVKGSYEQYF. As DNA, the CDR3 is TGTGCCAGCAGTTTAGCGGGAGTAAAAGGATCCTACGAGCAGTACTTC.